These 23 T cell receptor beta chains were sequenced from one sample in a study of regulatory T cells in long-lasting Graves disease. As to time point: persistent/refractory GD, antithyroid drugs over 5 years with positive TRAb. Extracted RNA from PBMCs served as the source of the TCR library. According to the study, TCR beta libraries were built with iRepertoire HTBI primers and CDR3-region Arm-PCR. TCRdb called the multiplex PCR reads again in MiXCR, with one record for every CDR3 protein. This table has approximately 690,000 distinct CDR3 sequences, about 30% appearing once. This specimen consisted of peripheral blood mononuclear cells (PBMCs), obtained when the disease was refractory, from a patient treated with antithyroid drugs. The receptors originated from a female donor with Graves disease.

This chain uses TRBV6-2 or TRBV6-3 with TRBJ2-7; TRBD1 aligns across 7 bases. This CDR3 region has 16 residues. Per the germline V gene, CDR1 is MNHEY and CDR2 is SVGEGT. The trim removed 0 bases at V and 3 bases at J, leaving 8 bases unmatched. CDR3 sequence (DNA): TGTGCCAGCAGTTACTCGAGAAGGACAGGAGACTACGAGCAGTACTTC. Its translation is CASSYSRRTGDYEQYF.

This clonotype occurred a few times. The chain joins TRBV6-1 to TRBJ2-2; D remains ambiguous. The CDR3 extends over 12 amino acids. The V end was cut by 7 bases, the J end by 6 bases, with 9 bases between. Germline-derived CDR1 and CDR2 are MNHNS and SASEGT. CDR3 residues: CASTLTAGELFF. The CDR3 DNA reads TGTGCCAGCACCCTGACGGCCGGGGAGCTGTTTTTT.

Comment on this clonotype: The junction departs from germline at one end; a sequencing error may be responsible. The rearrangement links TRBV2 to TRBJ2-5; perhaps TRBD1 as D (5 bases). The CDR3 is 16 residues long. CDR1 and CDR2 from the germline V gene are SNHLY and FYNNEI. CDR3 sequence: CASSEWVGEGQGTQYF. CDR3 coding DNA: TGTGCCAGCAGTGAATGGGTAGGGGAAGGCCAAGGGACCCAGTACTTC.

As to this clonotype: The junction departs from germline at one end; a sequencing error may be responsible. CDR3 residues: CASSLGRIPEASF. The CDR3 DNA sequence: TGTGCCAGCAGCTTAGGACGCATTCCTGAAGCTTCCTTT. The genes are TRBV11-2 and TRBJ1-1; the D is unclear. The CDR3 contains 13 residues. CDR1 and CDR2 from the germline V gene are SGHAT and FQNNGV.

This chain uses TRBV5-1 with TRBJ1-2, with 9 bases lining up with TRBD1. Germline assignment: CDR1 SGHRS and CDR2 YFSETQ. V shed 1 base, J shed 6 bases, and the junction held 10 bases outside the gene matches. This CDR3 region has 16 residues. The CDR3 DNA follows: TGCGCCAGCAGCTTGCTACAGGGGGCGCAGGTTCATGGCTACACCTTC. Protein: CASSLLQGAQVHGYTF. Looking up the rest from reference TRBV5-1 and TRBJ1-2 gives the full variable domain: KAGVTQTPRYLIKTRGQQVTLSCSPISGHRSVSWYQQTPGQGLQFLFEYFSETQRNKGNFPGRFSGRQFSNSRSEMNVSTLELGDSALYLCASSLLQGAQVHGYTFGSGTRLTVV.

There are a few counts of this clonotype. CDR3 in amino acids: CSASDIYSSGNTIYF. DNA of the CDR3: TGCAGTGCTAGCGACATCTACTCCTCTGGAAACACCATATATTTT. This chain links TRBV20-1 with TRBJ1-3; D not certain. Germline lookup yields CDR1 DFQATT and CDR2 SNEGSKA (reference sequence). This CDR3 has 15 amino acids. Trimming took 3 bases from V and 0 from J, leaving 12 bases between them.

This clonotype was observed at least ten times. The chain is built from TRBV2 and TRBJ2-7; TRBD2 aligns across 7 bases. The V and J ends lost 4 bases and 6 bases, in that order; junction bases with no gene match: 3. From germline, CDR1 is SNHLY and CDR2 FYNNEI. The CDR3 consists of 12 residues. The DNA of the CDR3 is TGTGCCAGCAGTGTGGGGGAGGGCGAGCAGTACTTC. It encodes CASSVGEGEQYF. Supplemented by reference TRBV2 and TRBJ2-7, the full variable domain reads EPEVTQTPSHQVTQMGQEVILRCVPISNHLYFYWYRQILGQKVEFLVSFYNNEISEKSEIFDDQFSVERPDGSNFTLKIRSTKLEDSAMYFCASSVGEGEQYFGPGTRLTVT.

The gene calls are TRBV12-3 or TRBV12-4 and TRBJ2-7; 8 nucleotides agree with TRBD1. The CDR3 totals 16 residues. The V segment lost 5 bases and the J segment 0 bases; nucleotides outside the gene matches: 9. The CDR3 protein is CASSRGTGRSSYEQYF. The CDR3 bases are TGTGCCAGCAGTAGAGGGACAGGACGGAGCTCCTACGAGCAGTACTTC.

The sample holds a few counts of this clonotype. This sequence joins TRBV5-1 and TRBJ2-3; D is unclear. The CDR3 consists of 15 residues. Trimming removed 0 bases at V and 2 bases at J, with 10 bases between. Germline CDR1 is SGHRS and CDR2 is YFSETQ. Here the CDR3 reads CASSLAGRLTDTQYF. In DNA form, the CDR3 reads TGCGCCAGCAGCTTGGCCGGCAGACTCACAGATACGCAGTATTTT.

The rearrangement joins TRBV5-4 to TRBJ1-5; D gene uncertain. Trimming removed 4 bases from V and 16 bases from J, with 18 bases in between. CDR3 length equals 12 residues. Germline V gives CDR1 SGHNT, CDR2 YYREEE (reference sequence). The CDR3 loop reads CASSAPGGGKHF. The CDR3 coding sequence is TGTGCCAGCAGCGCCCCGGGAGGCGGGAAACATTTT.

V is TRBV6-5 and J is TRBJ2-7; 7 bases match TRBD2. Per germline, CDR1 MNHEY and CDR2 SVGAGI. The V segment lost 4 bases and the J segment 5 bases; nucleotides outside the gene matches: 14. The CDR3 extends over 16 amino acids. CDR3 DNA sequence: TGTGCCAGCAGTTCCGTAGGACTAGGGGCGAGGAACGAGCAGTACTTC. This sequence encodes CASSSVGLGARNEQYF.

The genes are TRBV6-1 and TRBJ1-5; no reliable D call. Germline CDR1 is MNHNS and CDR2 is SASEGT. V lost 5 bases and J 0 bases, leaving 14 bases between the germline ends. The length of the CDR3 is 16 residues. CDR3 sequence: CASSPVPGDSNQPQHF. CDR3 DNA sequence: TGTGCCAGCAGTCCCGTCCCAGGAGATAGCAATCAGCCCCAGCATTTT.

The chain joins TRBV6-1 to TRBJ1-1; D not resolved. Germline CDR1 and CDR2: MNHNS and SASEGT. The V and J ends lost 4 bases and 5 bases respectively, with 14 bases between them. This CDR3 has 14 amino acids. CDR3 DNA sequence: TGTGCCAGCAGTGTGTCCGGACGGATGACTGAAGCTTTCTTT. It yields the protein CASSVSGRMTEAFF.

This clonotype has more than one count but fewer than ten. This sequence joins TRBV20-1 and TRBJ1-4; D not certain. In germline, CDR1 is DFQATT, CDR2 SNEGSKA (reference sequence). This CDR3 is built from 15 residues. V lost 6 bases and J 0 bases, leaving 14 bases between the germline ends. CDR3 amino acids: CSAPRSGATNEKLFF. DNA for the CDR3: TGCAGTGCGCCGAGGTCGGGCGCAACTAATGAAAAACTGTTTTTT.

Comments on this clonotype: One end of the junction does not line up with germline, which may come from a read error. The V call is TRBV19, the J call TRBJ1-1, with 8 bases aligning to TRBD1. CDR1 is LNHDA and CDR2 is SQIVND in the germline V gene (reference sequence). This CDR3 has 17 residues. CDR3 region: CASSIGPRDRLNTEASF. The CDR3, as DNA: TGTGCCAGTAGTATAGGGCCTCGGGACAGGCTGAACACTGAAGCTTCCTTT. The whole variable domain, filled in from reference TRBV19 and TRBJ1-1, reads DGGITQSPKYLFRKEGQNVTLSCEQNLNHDAMYWYRQDPGQGLRLIYYSQIVNDFQKGDIAEGYSVSREKKESFPLTVTSAQKNPTAFYLCASSIGPRDRLNTEASFGQGTRLTVV.

This clonotype was picked up many times. This CDR3 is CASSLGQFYSDEKLFF. DNA for the CDR3: TGTGCCAGCAGCTTAGGACAATTCTATTCGGATGAAAAACTGTTTTTT. The rearrangement joins TRBV9 to TRBJ1-4; tentative D call: TRBD1 (5 bases). Trimming took off 4 bases at V and 6 bases at J, with 19 bases between the two ends. The V gene's germline CDR1 is SGDLS and CDR2 YYNGEE. The CDR3 is made up of 16 amino acids.

Ten or more counts support this clonotype. The gene calls are TRBV28 and TRBJ1-2, with no clear D. Germline loops: CDR1 MDHEN, CDR2 SYDVKM. This CDR3 is 14 amino acids long. Trimming stripped 5 bases from V and 4 bases from J, with 14 bases between. The DNA of the CDR3 is TGTGCCAGCAGTCGTGGGGAGATATCCTATGGCTACACCTTC. The encoded protein is CASSRGEISYGYTF.

This clonotype was recorded many times. The chain carries TRBV6-9 and TRBJ2-7; possibly TRBD2 for D (5 bases). The CDR3 loop spans 13 amino acids. V was trimmed by 3 bases and J by 2 bases, leaving 8 bases between them. CDR1 is MNHGY and CDR2 is SVAAGI in the germline V gene. The CDR3 loop is CASSYGLTYEQYF. The CDR3 region has the DNA TGTGCCAGCAGTTACGGACTTACCTACGAGCAGTACTTC.

The gene calls are TRBV28 and TRBJ1-2; D remains ambiguous. This CDR3 spans 15 amino acids. The germline V and J ends were trimmed by 4 bases and 2 bases, with 14 bases remaining between them. Germline V gives CDR1 MDHEN, CDR2 SYDVKM. The DNA for the CDR3 is TGTGCCAGCAGTTCGGGGAGATCTGTCAACTATGGCTACACCTTC. It translates to CASSSGRSVNYGYTF.

This chain uses TRBV5-5 with TRBJ1-1; a possible D gene is TRBD1 (6 bases). Trimming removed 3 bases at V and 2 bases at J, with 14 bases between. From germline, CDR1 is SGHKS and CDR2 YYEKEE (reference sequence). This CDR3 region has 15 residues. The CDR3 nucleotides read TGTGCCAGCAGCTCGGTAGGGGGAGGTAACACTGAAGCTTTCTTT. Translating it yields CASSSVGGGNTEAFF.

The sample holds a few counts of this clonotype. The CDR3 loop reads CSVVLGRAYGYTF. The CDR3 coding sequence is TGCAGCGTTGTTCTGGGACGGGCCTATGGCTACACCTTC. The chain is built from TRBV29-1 and TRBJ1-2; tentative D call: TRBD1 (5 bases). Germline V gives CDR1 SQVTM, CDR2 ANQGSEA. The length of the CDR3 is 13 residues. V lost 4 bases, J lost 4 bases, and 13 bases lay in between.

The chain couples TRBV30 to TRBJ1-1; unclear D gene. Trimming took 2 bases from V and 0 from J, leaving 10 bases between them. The CDR3 loop spans 14 amino acids. The germline V gene has CDR1 GTSNPN and CDR2 SVGIG (reference sequence). CDR3: CAWSKGWVNTEAFF. The CDR3 DNA reads TGTGCCTGGAGTAAGGGATGGGTGAACACTGAAGCTTTCTTT.

This chain connects TRBV7-2 to TRBJ1-1; D is possibly TRBD1 (6 bases). In germline, CDR1 is SGHTA, CDR2 FQGNSA. This CDR3 has 15 residues. V was shortened by 5 bases and J by 1 base, with 14 bases between the two germline ends. DNA for the CDR3: TGTGCCAGCAGCCCAGAAGGGGGGCGGAACACTGAAGCTTTCTTT. Translated, it gives CASSPEGGRNTEAFF.